A single sample gave rise to the 21 T cell receptor beta chains below, sequenced in a study of shared clonotypes between healthy human individuals. Produced via immunoSEQ multiplex PCR; TCRdb's table is partial and in-frame only. Altogether around 640,000 clones are present, around 96% being singletons, with the ten largest covering more than 0.085%. CD8 cells classed as naive were CD45RO-negative and positively selected for CCR7, excluding terminally differentiated effector memory CD45RA+ cells. The specimen was naive CD8+ T cells sorted from blood. These receptors originate from a woman between 25 and 40 years old in good health.

Regarding this clone: At the DNA level, this CDR3 is encoded by other sequences in the same sample as well. This chain joins TRBV11-2 and TRBJ2-2; tentative D call: TRBD1 (5 bases). The germline CDR1 and CDR2 sequences are SGHAT and FQNNGV. This CDR3 comprises 14 residues. V shed 1 base and J shed 8 bases, with 11 bases lying between them. In DNA form, the CDR3 reads TGTGCCAGCAGCTTAGTAAGGGGTCGGGGGGAGCTGTTTTTT. This sequence encodes CASSLVRGRGELFF.

V usage is TRBV19 and J usage is TRBJ1-1; D unclear. CDR1 and CDR2 (germline): LNHDA, SQIVND (reference sequence). The V and J ends lost 4 bases and 2 bases respectively, with 11 bases between them. The CDR3 totals 14 residues. CDR3 residues: CASSSSVGNTEAFF. The DNA for the CDR3 is TGTGCCAGTAGTAGTAGTGTGGGTAACACTGAAGCTTTCTTT.

The chain uses TRBV19 and TRBJ2-2, with D hard to call. With 3 bases removed from V and 6 bases from J, the gap between germline ends came to 17 bases. Germline V lookup: CDR1 LNHDA, CDR2 SQIVND (reference sequence). The CDR3 runs to 16 residues. CDR3 in amino acids: CASSIPYISGAGELFF. The CDR3, as DNA: TGTGCCAGTAGTATCCCGTACATCAGTGGTGCCGGGGAGCTGTTTTTT. The full variable domain, its missing parts supplied by reference TRBV19 and TRBJ2-2, is DGGITQSPKYLFRKEGQNVTLSCEQNLNHDAMYWYRQDPGQGLRLIYYSQIVNDFQKGDIAEGYSVSREKKESFPLTVTSAQKNPTAFYLCASSIPYISGAGELFFGEGSRLTVL.

V usage is TRBV19 and J usage is TRBJ2-5; 11 nucleotides match TRBD1. This CDR3 is built from 15 residues. The germline V gene has CDR1 LNHDA and CDR2 SQIVND (reference sequence). Germline trimming cut 4 bases from V and 7 bases from J; bases unmatched to any gene: 8. The CDR3, as DNA: TGTGCCAGTAGTACCCGGACAGGGGGCGTTTGGACCCAGTACTTC. As protein: CASSTRTGGVWTQYF.

The gene calls are TRBV28 and TRBJ2-5, with D perhaps TRBD1 or TRBD2 (5 bases each). V dropped 7 bases and J dropped 2 bases, with 20 bases sitting between them. The CDR3 spans 16 residues. Looked up from germline, CDR1 is MDHEN and CDR2 is SYDVKM. This CDR3 reads CASTPTQGWGQETQYF. CDR3 DNA sequence: TGTGCCAGCACACCGACGCAGGGTTGGGGGCAAGAGACCCAGTACTTC.

The chain uses TRBV5-5 and TRBJ1-1; D remains ambiguous. Germline lookup yields CDR1 SGHKS and CDR2 YYEKEE (reference sequence). Trimming took off 0 bases at V and 5 bases at J, with 11 bases between the two ends. The CDR3 sequence is 14 residues long. CDR3 sequence reads: CASSLEPKLTEAFF. The CDR3 coding sequence is TGTGCCAGCAGCTTGGAACCAAAACTTACTGAAGCTTTCTTT.

The CDR3 DNA reads as TGTGCCAGCAGTCCGGAGAACACTGAAGCTTTCTTT. It is translated as CASSPENTEAFF. The chain employs TRBV25-1 and TRBJ1-1, with D hard to call. CDR3 length: 12 residues. The germline CDR1 and CDR2 sequences are MGHDK and SYGVNS. V was cut by 5 bases and J by 1 base, with 5 bases left in between.

The V and J genes are TRBV19 and TRBJ2-7, with TRBD1 matching 10 bases. CDR1 LNHDA and CDR2 SQIVND come from the germline V gene (reference sequence). The CDR3 sequence is 15 residues long. Germline trimming cut 4 bases from V and 2 bases from J; bases unmatched to any gene: 5. The CDR3 spells CASSTYGTGAYEQYF. The CDR3 nucleotides read TGTGCCAGTAGTACCTACGGGACAGGGGCCTACGAGCAGTACTTC.

The rearrangement links TRBV7-8 to TRBJ2-5, with 8 positions matching TRBD2. Germline V gene data show CDR1 as SGHVS and CDR2 as FQNEAQ. With 1 base clipped from V and 1 base from J, the junction kept 8 bases outside the gene matches. The CDR3 covers 17 residues. For the CDR3, the DNA is TGTGCCAGCAGCTTAGTGATGGCGGGAGGCCCCCAAGAGACCCAGTACTTC. Its protein is CASSLVMAGGPQETQYF.

The rearrangement joins TRBV28 to TRBJ1-1; D is uncertain. The V and J ends lost 2 bases and 1 base respectively, with 14 bases between them. Germline V gene data show CDR1 as MDHEN and CDR2 as SYDVKM. The CDR3 length is 16 residues. The CDR3 loop reads CASSLPEDLANTEAFF. CDR3 nucleotide sequence: TGTGCCAGCAGTTTACCTGAGGACCTCGCGAACACTGAAGCTTTCTTT.

V is TRBV9 and J is TRBJ1-1, with no clear D. This CDR3 comprises 13 residues. CDR1 SGDLS and CDR2 YYNGEE come from the germline V gene. With 4 bases removed from V and 1 base from J, the gap between germline ends came to 8 bases. The chain's CDR3 is CASSKRSNTEAFF. The CDR3 DNA follows: TGTGCCAGCAGCAAACGGTCGAACACTGAAGCTTTCTTT.

V gene TRBV5-6 combines with J gene TRBJ2-3; 9 nucleotides agree with TRBD1. The CDR3 covers 16 residues. The germline gives CDR1 SGHDT, CDR2 YYEEEE. Losses at the gene ends were 3 bases for V and 5 bases for J; bases not matched to a gene: 10. CDR3 coding DNA: TGTGCCAGCAGCTCCACACTAGCGACAGGGGGAGATACGCAGTATTTT. Its protein product is CASSSTLATGGDTQYF.

The chain carries TRBV27 and TRBJ2-7; 11 nucleotides align to TRBD2. V was clipped by 5 bases and J by 2 bases; unmatched bases: 8. Germline values: CDR1 MNHEY, CDR2 SMNVEV (reference sequence). The CDR3 spans 16 residues. The CDR3 here is CASSRVLAGGPYEQYF. CDR3 bases: TGTGCCAGCAGTAGGGTGTTAGCGGGAGGGCCCTACGAGCAGTACTTC.

This chain uses TRBV9 with TRBJ2-3; D call uncertain. Germline CDR1 is SGDLS and CDR2 is YYNGEE. V was clipped by 7 bases and J by 5 bases, with 8 bases between them. The CDR3 length is 11 residues. Here the CDR3 DNA reads TGTGCCAGCCGCGCATTAGATACGCAGTATTTT. It translates to CASRALDTQYF.

This chain joins TRBV5-4 and TRBJ2-7; TRBD2 aligns across 13 bases. V shed 2 bases and J 0 bases; nucleotides not matched to a gene: 5. Germline CDR1 reads SGHNT; CDR2 reads YYREEE (reference sequence). The CDR3 runs to 17 residues. In nucleotides, the CDR3 is TGTGCCAGCAGCTTCGGACTAGCGGGAGAATTCTCCTACGAGCAGTACTTC. It codes for CASSFGLAGEFSYEQYF.

This clone was observed a single time. V and J are TRBV4-1 and TRBJ1-1; D unresolved. Per the germline V gene, CDR1 is MGHRA and CDR2 is YSYEKL. The CDR3 totals 14 residues. Deletions cut 0 bases from V and 4 bases from J, with 9 bases between. DNA for the CDR3: TGCGCCAGCAGCCAAGATCCCGACCTCACTGAAGCTTTCTTT. It codes for CASSQDPDLTEAFF.

As for this clone: One end of the junction is discordant with germline, which a read error may explain. V and J are TRBV11-2 and TRBJ2-7, with unresolved D. The CDR3 totals 16 residues. The germline V gene has CDR1 SGHAT and CDR2 FQNNGV. The DNA of the CDR3 is TGTGCCAGCAGCCTAGAAGCAAAGCCGCGATACTACGAGCAGTACTTC. Translated: CASSLEAKPRYYEQYF.

This clone has a single count. The V gene is TRBV7-8, the J gene TRBJ2-2; D possibly corresponds to TRBD2 (5 bases). This CDR3 comprises 11 residues. Germline V CDR1 and CDR2: SGHVS, FQNEAQ. V lost 5 bases and J 8 bases, leaving 6 bases between the germline ends. The CDR3 region has the DNA TGTGCCAGCAGCAAGCGGGGGGAGCTGTTTTTT. Translated: CASSKRGELFF. Supplemented by reference TRBV7-8 and TRBJ2-2, the full variable domain reads GAGVSQSPRYKVAKRGQDVALRCDPISGHVSLFWYQQALGQGPEFLTYFQNEAQLDKSGLPSDRFFAERPEGSVSTLKIQRTQQEDSAVYLCASSKRGELFFGEGSRLTVL.

The genes are TRBV19 and TRBJ1-5, with 9 bases aligning to TRBD1. Germline CDR1 reads LNHDA; CDR2 reads SQIVND (reference sequence). Trimming at V came to 5 bases and at J to 7 bases, leaving 9 bases not matched to a gene. This CDR3 region has 15 residues. Written as DNA, the CDR3 is TGTGCCAGTAGTCCGTGGACAGGGGATGTGCAGCCCCAGCATTTT. This sequence encodes CASSPWTGDVQPQHF.

This chain links TRBV7-2 with TRBJ1-4, with TRBD1 as a possible D gene (5 bases). V was pared by 4 bases and J by 10 bases, with 10 bases between. CDR3 length equals 12 residues. CDR1 is SGHTA and CDR2 is FQGNSA in the germline V gene. CDR3 sequence: CASSYSGAKLFF. In DNA, the CDR3 is TGTGCCAGCAGCTATTCCGGGGCAAAACTGTTTTTT.

This chain connects TRBV5-1 to TRBJ2-1; D call uncertain. With 0 bases removed from V and 7 bases from J, the gap between germline ends came to 8 bases. The germline V gene has CDR1 SGHRS and CDR2 YFSETQ. The CDR3 has 13 amino acids. The CDR3 DNA follows: TGCGCCAGCAGCTTGGATAGTGGGAATGAGCAGTTCTTC. Translating gives CASSLDSGNEQFF. The full variable domain, with the rest looked up from reference TRBV5-1 and TRBJ2-1, is KAGVTQTPRYLIKTRGQQVTLSCSPISGHRSVSWYQQTPGQGLQFLFEYFSETQRNKGNFPGRFSGRQFSNSRSEMNVSTLELGDSALYLCASSLDSGNEQFFGPGTRLTVL.